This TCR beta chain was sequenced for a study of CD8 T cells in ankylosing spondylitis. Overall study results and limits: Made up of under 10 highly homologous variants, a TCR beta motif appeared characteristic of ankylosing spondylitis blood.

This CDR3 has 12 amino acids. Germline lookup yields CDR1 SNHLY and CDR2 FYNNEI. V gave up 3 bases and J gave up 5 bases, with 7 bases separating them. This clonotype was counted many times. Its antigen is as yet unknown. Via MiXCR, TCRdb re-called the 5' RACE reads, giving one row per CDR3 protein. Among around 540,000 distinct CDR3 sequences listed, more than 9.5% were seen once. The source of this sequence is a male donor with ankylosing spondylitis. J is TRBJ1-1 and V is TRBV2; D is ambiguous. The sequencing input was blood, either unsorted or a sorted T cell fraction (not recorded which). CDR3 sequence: CASSERGTEAFF. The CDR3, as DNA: TGTGCCAGCAGTGAGCGGGGAACTGAAGCTTTCTTT.